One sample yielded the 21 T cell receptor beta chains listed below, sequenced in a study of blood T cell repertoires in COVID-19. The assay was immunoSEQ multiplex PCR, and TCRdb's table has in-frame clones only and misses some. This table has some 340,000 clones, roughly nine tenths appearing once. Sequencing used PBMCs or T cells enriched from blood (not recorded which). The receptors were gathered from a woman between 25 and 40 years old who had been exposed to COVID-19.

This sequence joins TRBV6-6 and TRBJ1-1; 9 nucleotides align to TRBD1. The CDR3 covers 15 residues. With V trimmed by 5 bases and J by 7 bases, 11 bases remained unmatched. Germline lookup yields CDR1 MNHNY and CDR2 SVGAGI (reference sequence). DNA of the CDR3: TGTGCCAGCAGTCAAACCGGGACAGGGAGACTTGAAGCTTTCTTT. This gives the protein CASSQTGTGRLEAFF.

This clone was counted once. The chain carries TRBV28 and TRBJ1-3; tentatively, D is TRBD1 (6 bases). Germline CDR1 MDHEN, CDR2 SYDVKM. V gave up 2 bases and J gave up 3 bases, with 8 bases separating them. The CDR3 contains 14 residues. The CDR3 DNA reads TGTGCCAGCAGTTTAAACAGGGTTGGAAACACCATATATTTT. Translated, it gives CASSLNRVGNTIYF. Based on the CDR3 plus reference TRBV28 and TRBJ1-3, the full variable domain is DVKVTQSSRYLVKRTGEKVFLECVQDMDHENMFWYRQDPGLGLRLIYFSYDVKMKEKGDIPEGYSVSREKKERFSLILESASTNQTSMYLCASSLNRVGNTIYFGEGSWLTVV.

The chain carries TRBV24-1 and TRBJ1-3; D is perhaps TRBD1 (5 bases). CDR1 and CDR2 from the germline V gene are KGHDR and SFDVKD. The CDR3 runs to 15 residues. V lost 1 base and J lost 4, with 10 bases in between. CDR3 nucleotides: TGTGCCACCAGTGATTTAGGGGCAGCAGGAAACACCATATATTTT. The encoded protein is CATSDLGAAGNTIYF.

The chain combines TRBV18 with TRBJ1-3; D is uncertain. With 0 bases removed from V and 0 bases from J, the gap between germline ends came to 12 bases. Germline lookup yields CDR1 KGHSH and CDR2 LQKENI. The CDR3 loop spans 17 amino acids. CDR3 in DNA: TGTGCCAGCTCACCACCGGGAGCGGGCAACTCTGGAAACACCATATATTTT. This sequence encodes CASSPPGAGNSGNTIYF.

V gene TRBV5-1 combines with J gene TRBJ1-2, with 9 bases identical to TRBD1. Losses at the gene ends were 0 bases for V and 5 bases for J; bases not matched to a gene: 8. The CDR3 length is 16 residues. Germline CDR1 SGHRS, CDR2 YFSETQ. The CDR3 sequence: CASSLGNRGPSYGYTF. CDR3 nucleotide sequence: TGCGCCAGCAGCTTGGGAAACAGGGGGCCTTCGTATGGCTACACCTTC.

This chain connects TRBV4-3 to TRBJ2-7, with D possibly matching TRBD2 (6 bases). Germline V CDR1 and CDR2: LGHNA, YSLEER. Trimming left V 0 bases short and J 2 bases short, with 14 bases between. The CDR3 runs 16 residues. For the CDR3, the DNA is TGCGCCAGCAGCCAAGATAATGGAGGGCCAGCCTACGAGCAGTACTTC. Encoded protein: CASSQDNGGPAYEQYF.

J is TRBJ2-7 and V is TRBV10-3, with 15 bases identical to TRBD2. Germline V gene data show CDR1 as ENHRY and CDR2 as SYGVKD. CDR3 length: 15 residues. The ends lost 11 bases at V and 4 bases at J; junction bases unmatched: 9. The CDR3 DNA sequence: TGTGCCGCCGGGACTAGCGGGGGGCCAGGATACGAGCAGTACTTC. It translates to CAAGTSGGPGYEQYF.

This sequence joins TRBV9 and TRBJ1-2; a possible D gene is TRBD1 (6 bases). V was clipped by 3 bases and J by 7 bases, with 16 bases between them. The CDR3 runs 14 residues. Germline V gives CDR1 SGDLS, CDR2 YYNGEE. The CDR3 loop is CASSEMAGRGGYTF. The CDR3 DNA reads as TGTGCCAGCAGCGAGATGGCGGGCAGGGGTGGCTACACCTTC.

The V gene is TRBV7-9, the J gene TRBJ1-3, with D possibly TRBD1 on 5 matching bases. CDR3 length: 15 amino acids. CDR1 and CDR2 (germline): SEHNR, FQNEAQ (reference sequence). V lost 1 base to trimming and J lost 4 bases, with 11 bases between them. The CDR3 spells CASSLEGAAGNTIYF. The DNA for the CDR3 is TGTGCCAGCAGCTTAGAAGGGGCAGCAGGAAACACCATATATTTT.

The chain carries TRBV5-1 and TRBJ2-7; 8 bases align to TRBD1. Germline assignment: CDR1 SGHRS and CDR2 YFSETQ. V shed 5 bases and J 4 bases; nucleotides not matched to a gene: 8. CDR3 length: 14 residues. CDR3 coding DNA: TGCGCCAGCAGTGTAGGAACAGGGGGATACGAGCAGTACTTC. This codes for CASSVGTGGYEQYF.

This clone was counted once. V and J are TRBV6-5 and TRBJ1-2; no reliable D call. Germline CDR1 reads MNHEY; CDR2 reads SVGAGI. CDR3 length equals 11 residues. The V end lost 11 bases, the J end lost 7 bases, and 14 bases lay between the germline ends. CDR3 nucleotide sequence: TGTGCCTCAGCACGGGGAGGTGGCTACACCTTC. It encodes CASARGGGYTF.

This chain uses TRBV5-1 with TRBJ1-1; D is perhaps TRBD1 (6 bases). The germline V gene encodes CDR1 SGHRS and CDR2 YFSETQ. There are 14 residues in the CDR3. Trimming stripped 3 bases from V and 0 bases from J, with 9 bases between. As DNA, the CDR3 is TGCGCCAGCAGCTCGGGACATTTGAACACTGAAGCTTTCTTT. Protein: CASSSGHLNTEAFF.

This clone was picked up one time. CDR3 bases: TGTGCCAGCAGCTTAGGCGGGGGGAACAGGGGATTACCCTACGAGCAGTACTTC. Translation: CASSLGGGNRGLPYEQYF. This rearrangement joins TRBV7-6 to TRBJ2-7; the D gene is possibly TRBD2 (8 bases). The V end lost 1 base, the J end lost 2 bases, and 21 bases lay between the germline ends. Per germline, CDR1 SGHVS and CDR2 FNYEAQ. The CDR3 contains 18 residues.

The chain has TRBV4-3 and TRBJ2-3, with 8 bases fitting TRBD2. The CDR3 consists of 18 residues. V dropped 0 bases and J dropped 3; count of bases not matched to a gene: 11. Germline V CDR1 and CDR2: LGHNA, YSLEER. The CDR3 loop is CASSQDDRTSWGTDTQYF. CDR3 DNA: TGCGCCAGCAGCCAAGATGACCGGACTAGCTGGGGGACAGATACGCAGTATTTT.

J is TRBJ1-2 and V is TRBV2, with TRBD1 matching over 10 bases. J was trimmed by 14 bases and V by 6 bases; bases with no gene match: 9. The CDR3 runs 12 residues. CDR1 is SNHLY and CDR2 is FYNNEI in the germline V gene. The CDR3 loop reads CASREDRGSITF. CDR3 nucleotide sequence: TGTGCCAGCAGGGAGGACAGGGGGTCGATAACCTTC.

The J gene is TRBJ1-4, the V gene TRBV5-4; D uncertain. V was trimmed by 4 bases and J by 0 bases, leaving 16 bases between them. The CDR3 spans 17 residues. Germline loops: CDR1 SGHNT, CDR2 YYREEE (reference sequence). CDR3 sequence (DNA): TGTGCCAGCAGCCGGGATAGGGCATCTGCAACTAATGAAAAACTGTTTTTT. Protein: CASSRDRASATNEKLFF.

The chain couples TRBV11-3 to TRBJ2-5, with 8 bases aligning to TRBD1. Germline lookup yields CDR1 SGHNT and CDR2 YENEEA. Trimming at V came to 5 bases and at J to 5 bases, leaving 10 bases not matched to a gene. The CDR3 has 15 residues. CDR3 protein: CASSAGHRGFETQYF. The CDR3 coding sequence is TGTGCCAGCAGCGCCGGTCACAGGGGGTTTGAGACCCAGTACTTC.

DNA for the CDR3: TGCGCCAGCAGCCTGTACAGGGGGTCTGGAAAAACTGAAGCTTTCTTT. Translating gives CASSLYRGSGKTEAFF. This chain links TRBV5-1 with TRBJ1-1; 8 bases map to TRBD1. Germline CDR1 and CDR2: SGHRS and YFSETQ. The V segment lost 4 bases and the J segment 5 bases; nucleotides outside the gene matches: 13. The CDR3 is made up of 16 amino acids.

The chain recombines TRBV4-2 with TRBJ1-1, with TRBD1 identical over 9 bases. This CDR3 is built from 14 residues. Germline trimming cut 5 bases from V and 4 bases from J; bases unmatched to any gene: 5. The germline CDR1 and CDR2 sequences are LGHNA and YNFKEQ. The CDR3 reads CASSWDRVSTEAFF. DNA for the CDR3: TGTGCCAGCAGCTGGGACAGGGTCAGCACTGAAGCTTTCTTT.

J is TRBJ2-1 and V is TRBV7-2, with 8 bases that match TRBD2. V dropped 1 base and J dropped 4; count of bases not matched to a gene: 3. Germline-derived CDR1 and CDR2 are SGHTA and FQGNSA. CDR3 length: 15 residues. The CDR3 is CASSLVVAGYNEQFF. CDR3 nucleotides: TGTGCCAGCAGCTTAGTGGTAGCGGGGTACAATGAGCAGTTCTTC.

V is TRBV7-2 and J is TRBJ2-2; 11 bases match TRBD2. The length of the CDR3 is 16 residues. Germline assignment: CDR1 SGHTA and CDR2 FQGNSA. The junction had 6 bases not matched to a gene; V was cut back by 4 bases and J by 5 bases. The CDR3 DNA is TGTGCCAGCAGCTCGAGACTAGCGGGGATAACCGGGGAGCTGTTTTTT. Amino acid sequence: CASSSRLAGITGELFF.